These 3 T cell receptor beta chains originate from one sample sequenced in a study of T cell repertoires in cytomegalovirus infection. Antigen specificity for these receptors is unknown. TCRdb re-called the reads with MiXCR, one entry per CDR3 protein. The data contain 200,000 to 250,000 distinct CDR3 sequences, 38% of them seen just once; the ten biggest clones take up approximately 60%. Source: CD8+ T cells from cultured PBMCs, taken from culture after CMV antigen stimulation. The receptors here all came from a human donor in good health (CMV status not recorded). Some clones in this sample may be carry-over from other donors' samples.

This chain connects TRBV2 to TRBJ1-5; D call uncertain. The CDR3 consists of 15 residues. The germline CDR1 and CDR2 sequences are SNHLY and FYNNEI. V gave up 1 base and J gave up 0 bases, with 7 bases separating them. The CDR3 protein is CASSEEGYSNQPQHF. Here the CDR3 DNA reads TGTGCCAGCAGTGAAGAGGGTTATAGCAATCAGCCCCAGCATTTT.

In its sample, this clonotype was seen many times. This sequence joins TRBV7-2 and TRBJ1-1, with D unclear. The V and J ends lost 2 bases and 0 bases respectively, with 7 bases between them. Germline V gene data show CDR1 as SGHTA and CDR2 as FQGNSA. This CDR3 comprises 14 residues. CDR3 bases: TGTGCCAGCAGCTTACCGGGGATGAACACTGAAGCTTTCTTT. Protein sequence: CASSLPGMNTEAFF.

V usage is TRBV20-1 and J usage is TRBJ2-1; 8 nucleotides agree with TRBD2. The ends lost 5 bases at V and 2 bases at J; junction bases unmatched: 5. Per the germline V gene, CDR1 is DFQATT and CDR2 is SNEGSKA (reference sequence). This CDR3 region has 14 residues. As DNA, the CDR3 is TGCAGTGCTCCCCGGGGGGGCCCCTACAATGAGCAGTTCTTC. This codes for CSAPRGGPYNEQFF.